Listed below are T cell receptor beta chains from one sample, sequenced in a study of T cells in Graves' hyperthyroidism and ophthalmopathy. TCRdb recomputed calls from the multiplex PCR reads with MiXCR, one row per CDR3 protein. This sample has hundreds of thousands of distinct CDR3 sequences, with under 15% found just once. Sequenced sample: blood. The origin of the receptors is a woman in her thirties or forties with Graves' ophthalmopathy. Each CDR3 is given with its conserved first and last residue. Each record gives: CDR3 length, clone size, D gene, V gene, J gene, CDR3 DNA, CDR3 protein. The D gene is left open where the match is weak. Not all rows give a size; the values are once, few, many and, for expanded clones, a class.

>14|many|TRBD2|TRBV6-1|TRBJ2-2
TGTGCCAGCCGGGCGGGAGGGCTTTGGGGGGAGCTGTTTTTT
CASRAGGLWGELFF
>16|many|TRBD2|TRBV7-6|TRBJ2-7
TGTGCCAGCAGCCTATATAGCGGGACCCCAAATTACGAGCAGTACTTC
CASSLYSGTPNYEQYF
>11|many|NA|TRBV19|TRBJ1-2
TGTGCCAGTAGTATAACAGGGGGCTACACCTTC
CASSITGGYTF
>13|many|NA|TRBV30|TRBJ1-1
TGTGCCTGTCAAGGTGGTGAGAACACTGAAGCTTTCTTT
CACQGGENTEAFF
>13|many|NA|TRBV20-1|TRBJ2-7
TGCAGTGCTATAGGTTCCCAGGGCTACGAGCAGTACTTC
CSAIGSQGYEQYF
>15|NA|NA|TRBV6-2/TRBV6-3|TRBJ1-2
TGTGCCAGCAGCCATGGGGTGGCAATTGGCTATGGCTACACCTTC
CASSHGVAIGYGYTF
>14|few|NA|TRBV19|TRBJ2-5
TGTGCCAGTAGACAGACAGGCAGAGTGGAGACCCAGTACTTC
CASRQTGRVETQYF
>12|many|NA|TRBV12-3/TRBV12-4|TRBJ2-7
TGTGCCACATTTGACCCGCCCGGGAAGCAGTACTTC
CATFDPPGKQYF
>14|many|NA|TRBV12-3/TRBV12-4|TRBJ1-2
TGTGCCAGCAGTTTATCGGCGACAAGAGGTGGCTACACCTTC
CASSLSATRGGYTF
>15|many|NA|TRBV7-3|TRBJ2-7
TGTGCCAGCAGCCAAGAAAACGGGAGATACTACGAGCAGTACTTC
CASSQENGRYYEQYF
>15|NA|NA|TRBV9|TRBJ2-6
TGTGCCAGCAGCGTCCTAGGTCCTGGGGCCAACGTCCTGACTTTC
CASSVLGPGANVLTF
>15|many|TRBD1|TRBV27|TRBJ1-1
TGTGCCAGCAGCGGGGACAGGGGGCTTAACACTGAAGCTTTCTTT
CASSGDRGLNTEAFF
>11|many|NA|TRBV29-1|TRBJ2-5
TGCAGCCCCCCGGCAAAAGAGACCCAGTACTTC
CSPPAKETQYF
>11|many|NA|TRBV30|TRBJ2-7
TGTGCCTGGAACAGGGACTACGAGCAGTACTTC
CAWNRDYEQYF
>15|many|NA|TRBV12-3/TRBV12-4|TRBJ1-1
TGTGCCAGCAGTTTGGGGACCGAAACCGGCACTGAAGCTTTCTTT
CASSLGTETGTEAFF
>15|many|TRBD2|TRBV7-2|TRBJ2-7
TGTGCCAGCAGCTTAAGGAGCGGGAGTTTTTACGAGCAGTACTTC
CASSLRSGSFYEQYF
>13|many|NA|TRBV28|TRBJ1-2
TGTGCCAGCAGTTTAGAGGCAGGTCTTCGTTACACCTTC
CASSLEAGLRYTF
>14|many|NA|TRBV28|TRBJ2-7
TGTGCCAGCAGTTCAAGATCAAACGGCTACGAGCAGTACTTC
CASSSRSNGYEQYF
>14|many|TRBD2|TRBV12-3/TRBV12-4|TRBJ2-2
TGTGCCAGCACCCGCGGGGGGCAGGGCGGGGAGCTGTTTTTT
CASTRGGQGGELFF
>16|few|NA|TRBV6-1|TRBJ2-7
TGTGCCAGCAGGATGAGACAGGAATTTAGCTCCTACGAGCAGTACTTC
CASRMRQEFSSYEQYF
>13|many|NA|TRBV19|TRBJ1-5
TGTGCCAGTAGTATAGCTCTCAATCAGCCCCAGCATTTT
CASSIALNQPQHF
>12|many|TRBD1|TRBV28|TRBJ1-6
TGTGCCAGCAGTTTGATTCGGGACAGGCCCCACTTT
CASSLIRDRPHF
>17|NA|TRBD1|TRBV11-1|TRBJ2-7
TGTGCCAGCAGCTTAGTGATTTCGGGGACAGCAGGCTACGAGCAGTACTTC
CASSLVISGTAGYEQYF
>14|many|NA|TRBV7-2|TRBJ2-5
TGTGCCAGCAGCCCCGAGACGGGTTGGGAGACCCAGTACTTC
CASSPETGWETQYF